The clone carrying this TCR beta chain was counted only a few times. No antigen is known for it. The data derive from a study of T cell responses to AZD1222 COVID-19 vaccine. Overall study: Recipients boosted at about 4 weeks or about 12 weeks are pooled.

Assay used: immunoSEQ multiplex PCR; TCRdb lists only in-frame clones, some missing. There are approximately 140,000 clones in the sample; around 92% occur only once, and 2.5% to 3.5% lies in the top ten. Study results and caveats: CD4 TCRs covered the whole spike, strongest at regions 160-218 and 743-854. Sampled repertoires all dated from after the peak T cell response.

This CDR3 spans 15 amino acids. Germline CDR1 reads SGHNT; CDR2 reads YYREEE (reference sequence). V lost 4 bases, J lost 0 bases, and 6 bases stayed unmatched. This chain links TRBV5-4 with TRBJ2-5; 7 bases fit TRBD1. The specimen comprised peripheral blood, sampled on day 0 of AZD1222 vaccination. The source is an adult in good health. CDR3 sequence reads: CASSLLRGNQETQYF. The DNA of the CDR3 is TGTGCCAGCAGCCTACTCAGGGGGAACCAAGAGACCCAGTACTTC.